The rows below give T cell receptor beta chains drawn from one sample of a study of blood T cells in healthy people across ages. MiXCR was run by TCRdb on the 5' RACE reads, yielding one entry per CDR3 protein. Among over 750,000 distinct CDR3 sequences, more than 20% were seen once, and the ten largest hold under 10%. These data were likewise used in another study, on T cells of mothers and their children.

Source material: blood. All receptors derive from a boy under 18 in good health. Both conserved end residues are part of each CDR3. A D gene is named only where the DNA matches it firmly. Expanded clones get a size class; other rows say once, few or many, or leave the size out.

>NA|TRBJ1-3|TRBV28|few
CASSFRGLSGNTIYF
TGTGCCAGCAGTTTCAGGGGCCTCTCTGGAAACACCATATATTTT
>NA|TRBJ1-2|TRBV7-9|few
CACSLEYYGYTF
TGTGCCTGCAGCTTAGAGTACTATGGCTACACCTTC
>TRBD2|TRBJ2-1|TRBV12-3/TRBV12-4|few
CASSTLVAGHYNEQFF
TGTGCCAGCAGTACGCTGGTAGCGGGCCACTACAATGAGCAGTTCTTC
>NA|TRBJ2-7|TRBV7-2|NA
CASSLDRDSYEQYF
TGTGCCAGCAGCTTAGACAGGGACTCCTACGAGCAGTACTTC
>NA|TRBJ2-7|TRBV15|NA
CATSTTGPYPFYEQYF
TGTGCCACCAGCACCACCGGGCCCTACCCTTTCTACGAGCAGTACTTC
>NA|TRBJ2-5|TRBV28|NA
CASSLGSLPGFQETQYF
TGTGCCAGCAGTTTAGGCTCCCTGCCGGGGTTTCAAGAGACCCAGTACTTC
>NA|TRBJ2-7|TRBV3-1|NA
CASSTQGEEQYF
TGTGCCAGCAGCACACAGGGTGAGGAGCAGTACTTC
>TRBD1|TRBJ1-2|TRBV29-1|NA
CSATAQGIDSGYTF
TGCAGCGCGACGGCACAGGGGATCGACAGTGGCTACACCTTC
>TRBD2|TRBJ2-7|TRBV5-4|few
CASSVAGLAGAYEQYF
TGTGCCAGCAGCGTAGCGGGACTAGCGGGAGCCTACGAGCAGTACTTC
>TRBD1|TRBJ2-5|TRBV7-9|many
CASSRDRMETQYF
TGTGCCAGCAGTCGGGACAGGATGGAGACCCAGTACTTC
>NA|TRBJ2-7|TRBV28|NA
CASSPPWGSSYEQYF
TGTGCCAGCAGTCCCCCCTGGGGCAGCTCCTACGAGCAGTACTTC
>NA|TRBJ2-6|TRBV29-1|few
CSVELESSGANVLAF
TGCAGCGTTGAATTGGAGAGCTCTGGGGCCAACGTCCTGGCTTTC
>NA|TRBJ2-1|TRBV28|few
CASSLRGTDEQFF
TGTGCCAGCAGTTTACGCGGGACAGATGAGCAGTTCTTC
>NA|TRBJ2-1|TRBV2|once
CASAGNEQFF
TGTGCCAGCGCTGGGAATGAGCAGTTCTTC
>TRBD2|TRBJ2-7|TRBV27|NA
CASSLNSGRPTYEQYF
TGTGCCAGCAGTTTAAATAGCGGGAGGCCTACCTACGAGCAGTACTTC
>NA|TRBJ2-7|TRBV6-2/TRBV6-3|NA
CASNQGQKQYF
TGTGCCAGCAACCAAGGACAGAAGCAGTACTTC
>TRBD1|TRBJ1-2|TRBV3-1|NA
CASSTRGGQGYGYTF
TGTGCCAGCAGCACAAGGGGGGGACAGGGTTATGGCTACACCTTC
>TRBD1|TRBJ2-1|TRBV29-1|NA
CSVERQGSYNEQFF
TGCAGCGTTGAGCGACAGGGCTCCTACAATGAGCAGTTCTTC
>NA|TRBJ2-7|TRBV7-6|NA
CASSLWPGISYEQYF
TGTGCCAGCAGCTTATGGCCGGGGATCTCCTACGAGCAGTACTTC
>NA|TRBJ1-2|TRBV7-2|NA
CASSLAGWAGVFIGVGYTF
TGTGCCAGCAGCTTAGCTGGTTGGGCAGGGGTATTTATTGGCGTTGGCTACACCTTC
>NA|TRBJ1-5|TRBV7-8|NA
CASSPRGVQPQHF
TGTGCCAGCAGCCCCCGCGGGGTTCAGCCCCAGCATTTT
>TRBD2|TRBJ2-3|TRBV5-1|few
CASSLGSSGAHTDTQYF
TGCGCCAGCAGTTTGGGATCTAGCGGGGCGCACACAGATACGCAGTATTTT
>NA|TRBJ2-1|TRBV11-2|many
CASSYGNEQFF
TGTGCCAGCAGCTATGGAAATGAGCAGTTCTTC
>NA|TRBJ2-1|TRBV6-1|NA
CASSGPVITYDNEQFF
TGTGCCAGCAGCGGTCCAGTGATAACTTATGACAATGAGCAGTTCTTC